This T cell receptor (beta chain) is from a study of blood T cell repertoires in COVID-19. As for the study in general: From the United States, Italy and Spain came samples of acute and convalescent COVID-19. Sample material is recorded as cDNA or gDNA derived from T cells, B-cell-depleted T cells, or PBMCs.

Original processing methods: From reference gene primer amplification, estimates of nucleated cell counts were derived. Produced via immunoSEQ multiplex PCR; TCRdb's table is partial and in-frame only. That table gives V, J and clone size, and the DNA gave D and trimming. The table includes roughly 230,000 clones, about 87% detected once. V was clipped by 8 bases and J by 7 bases; unmatched bases: 11. Germline-derived CDR1 and CDR2 are LNHDA and SQIVND (reference sequence). The CDR3 totals 16 residues. This clonotype was obtained from a man in his 70s with acute or convalescent COVID-19. The V and J genes are TRBV19 and TRBJ2-1, with TRBD2 matching 13 bases. The specimen was peripheral blood. DNA for the CDR3: TGTGCCAGTGGGCCATCCGGGACTAGCGGGACGAATGAGCAGTTCTTC. Translated: CASGPSGTSGTNEQFF.